This T cell receptor (beta chain) was observed in a study of blood T cell repertoires in COVID-19. Study-wide background: The origin of the acute and convalescent COVID-19 samples was the United States, Italy and Spain. PBMCs, B-cell-depleted T cells, or T cells were the source of the cDNA or gDNA that made up the material.

The V gene lost 1 base and the J gene lost 3 bases, with 2 bases spanning the gap. The CDR3 is made up of 11 amino acids. Germline values: CDR1 SGHDT, CDR2 YYEEEE. Original analysis: Nucleated cell counts were estimated from reference gene primer amplification. Data came from immunoSEQ multiplex PCR; TCRdb stores just in-frame clones and leaves some out. D and trimming were read from the DNA, whereas the V and J calls and clone size are those reported in that table. The table shows more than 150,000 clones, with roughly 76% occurring only once. This clone was seen more than once but under ten times. Seattle's cohort entered during active infection and was followed longitudinally.

What was sequenced was peripheral blood. The clonotype was recovered from a woman of 80 years or more with COVID-19, enrolled during active disease. The chain joins TRBV5-6 to TRBJ2-7; D remains ambiguous. The CDR3 spells CASSLYYEQYF. In nucleotides, the CDR3 is TGTGCCAGCAGCTTGTACTACGAGCAGTACTTC.